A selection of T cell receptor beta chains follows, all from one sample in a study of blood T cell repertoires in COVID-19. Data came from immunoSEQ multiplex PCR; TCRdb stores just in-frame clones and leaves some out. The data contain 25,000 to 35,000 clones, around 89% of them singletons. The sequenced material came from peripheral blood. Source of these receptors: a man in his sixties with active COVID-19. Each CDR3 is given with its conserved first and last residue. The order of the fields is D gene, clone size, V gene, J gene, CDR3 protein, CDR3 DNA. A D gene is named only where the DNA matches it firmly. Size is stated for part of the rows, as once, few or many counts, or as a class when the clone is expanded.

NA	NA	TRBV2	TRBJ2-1	CASTQVAKSYNEQFF	TGTGCCAGCACCCAAGTAGCTAAATCCTACAATGAGCAGTTCTTC
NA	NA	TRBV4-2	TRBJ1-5	CASSQATQGHQPQHF	TGTGCCAGCAGCCAAGCCACGCAGGGGCATCAGCCCCAGCATTTT
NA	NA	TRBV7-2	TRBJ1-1	CASSLQQGGTEAFF	TGTGCCAGCAGCTTACAACAGGGTGGGACTGAAGCTTTCTTT
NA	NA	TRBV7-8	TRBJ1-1	CASSFHRERIFEAFF	TGTGCCAGCAGCTTTCACAGGGAGAGGATCTTTGAAGCTTTCTTT
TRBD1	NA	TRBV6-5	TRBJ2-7	CASISAGTAGYEQYF	TGTGCCAGCATCTCCGCCGGGACAGCCGGGTACGAGCAGTACTTC
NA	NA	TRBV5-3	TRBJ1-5	CARSTQGSLSNQPQHF	TGTGCCAGAAGCACCCAGGGGTCCCTTAGCAATCAGCCCCAGCATTTT
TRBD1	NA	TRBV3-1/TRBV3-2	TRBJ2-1	CASSQGQGTYNEQFF	TGTGCCAGCAGCCAAGGACAGGGAACATACAATGAGCAGTTCTTC
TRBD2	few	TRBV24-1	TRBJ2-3	CATSSPRTSGASDTQYF	TGTGCCACCAGTTCTCCCCGGACTAGCGGGGCCTCAGATACGCAGTATTTT
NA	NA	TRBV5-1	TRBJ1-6	CASSKGTSRGSYNSPLHF	TGCGCCAGCAGCAAGGGGACATCCCGGGGCTCCTATAATTCACCCCTCCACTTT
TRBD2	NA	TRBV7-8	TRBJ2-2	CASSFFASGENTGELFF	TGTGCCAGCAGCTTTTTTGCTAGCGGGGAGAACACCGGGGAGCTGTTTTTT
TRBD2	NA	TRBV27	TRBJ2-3	CASSEETSGGIDTQYF	TGTGCCAGCAGCGAGGAGACTAGCGGGGGGATAGATACGCAGTATTTT
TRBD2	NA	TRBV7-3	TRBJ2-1	CASSLGTSGVNEQFF	TGTGCCAGCAGCTTAGGGACTAGCGGGGTCAATGAGCAGTTCTTC
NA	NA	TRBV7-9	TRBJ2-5	CASSVPDIEETQYF	TGTGCCAGCAGCGTTCCAGACATAGAAGAGACCCAGTACTTC
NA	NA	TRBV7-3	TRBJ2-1	CASSYAGQPTNEQFF	TGTGCCAGCAGCTACGCTGGACAGCCTACCAATGAGCAGTTCTTC
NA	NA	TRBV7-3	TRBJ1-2	CASSERGSYDGYTF	TGTGCCAGCAGCGAGCGGGGTAGTTACGATGGCTACACCTTC
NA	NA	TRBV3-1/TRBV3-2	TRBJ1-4	CASSQVDVGQKLFF	TGTGCCAGCAGCCAAGTCGATGTGGGCCAAAAACTGTTTTTT
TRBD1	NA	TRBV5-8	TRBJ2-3	CASSFRTGLADTQYF	TGTGCCAGCAGCTTCCGGACAGGGCTGGCAGATACGCAGTATTTT
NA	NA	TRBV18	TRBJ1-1	CASSPSGHPDAAAFF	TGTGCCAGCTCACCTTCGGGACACCCGGACGCTGCAGCTTTCTTT
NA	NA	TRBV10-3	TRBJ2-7	CATGQTTREQYF	TGTGCCACCGGACAGACTACAAGGGAGCAGTACTTC
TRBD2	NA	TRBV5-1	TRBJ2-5	CASRRGGEQETQYF	TGCGCCAGCAGACGCGGGGGGGAACAAGAGACCCAGTACTTC
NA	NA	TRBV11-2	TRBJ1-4	CASSLDGSEKLFF	TGTGCCAGCAGCTTAGACGGTAGTGAAAAACTGTTTTTT
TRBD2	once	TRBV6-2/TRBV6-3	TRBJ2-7	CASSYSKAGGYIYEQYF	TGTGCCAGCAGTTACTCGAAGGCGGGGGGGTATATTTACGAGCAGTACTTC
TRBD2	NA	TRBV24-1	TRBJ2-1	CATSVGLAYNEQFF	TGTGCCACCAGTGTCGGACTAGCCTACAATGAGCAGTTCTTC
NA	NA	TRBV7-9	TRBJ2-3	CASSSYSTDTQYF	TGTGCCAGCAGCTCCTATAGCACAGATACGCAGTATTTT